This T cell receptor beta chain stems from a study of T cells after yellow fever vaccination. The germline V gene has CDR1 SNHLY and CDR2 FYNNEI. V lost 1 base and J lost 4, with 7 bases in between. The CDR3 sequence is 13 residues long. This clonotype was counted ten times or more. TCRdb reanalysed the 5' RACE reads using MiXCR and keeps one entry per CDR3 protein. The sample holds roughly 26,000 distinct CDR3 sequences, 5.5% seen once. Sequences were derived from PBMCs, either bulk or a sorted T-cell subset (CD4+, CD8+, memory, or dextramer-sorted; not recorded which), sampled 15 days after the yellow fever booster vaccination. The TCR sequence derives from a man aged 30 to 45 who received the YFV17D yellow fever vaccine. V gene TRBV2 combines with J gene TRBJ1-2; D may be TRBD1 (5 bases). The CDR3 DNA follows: TGTGCCAGCAGTGAAGGGCAGGGCTATGGCTACACCTTC. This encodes CASSEGQGYGYTF.